The subject of this entry is one T cell receptor beta chain. The data originate from a study of cytomegalovirus exposure and HLA in healthy donors. Primers included in the PCR were 60 Vbeta and 13 Jbeta primers. The method was immunoSEQ multiplex PCR; TCRdb's version includes in-frame clones alone and lacks a portion of them. Here the sample spans some 180,000 clones, 83% being singletons. Germline V lookup: CDR1 SGHNT, CDR2 YYREEE (reference sequence). The length of the CDR3 is 14 residues. V gave up 2 bases and J gave up 5 bases, with 13 bases separating them. The sample comprised PBMCs. The TCR sequence derives from a man aged 35 to 55 in good health and CMV-seropositive. This chain connects TRBV5-4 to TRBJ1-2, with D unresolved. DNA of the CDR3: TGTGCCAGCAGCTTAGAGGTCGGACTTTATGGCTACACCTTC. It encodes CASSLEVGLYGYTF. The whole variable domain, filled in from reference TRBV5-4 and TRBJ1-2, reads ETGVTQSPTHLIKTRGQQVTLRCSSQSGHNTVSWYQQALGQGPQFIFQYYREEENGRGNFPPRFSGLQFPNYSSELNVNALELDDSALYLCASSLEVGLYGYTFGSGTRLTVV.